This T cell receptor beta chain was identified during a study of CD8+ T cells in alopecia areata (dated by TCRdb to about 2018). Broadly, across the study: The study used high-throughput TCRbeta sequencing to examine T cell clonal expansion in alopecia areata, in both the C3H/HeJ mouse model and human patients. Human TCRbeta sequencing covered scalp tissue and sorted CD4+ and CD8+ peripheral blood T cells from patchy and totalis/universalis alopecia areata patients and healthy controls. Scalp clonality was compared across normal scalp (n=4), patchy alopecia areata scalp (n=8), and alopecia totalis/universalis scalp (n=8). RNA was extracted with the PAXgene miRNA kit for fixed scalp, the miRNeasy kit for PBMCs, and the RNeasy kit for mouse skin. immunoSEQ multiplex PCR using 35 Vbeta forward primers and 13 Jbeta reverse primers was used to amplify TCRbeta CDR3 regions.

The protocol used for the library was the immunoSEQ multiplex PCR assay. For TCR sequencing, RNA was extracted from every sample and reverse transcribed into cDNA to serve as template. First-strand cDNA was synthesized with SuperScript III using a 2:1 mix of oligo-dT and random hexamers. A synthetic immune receptor repertoire was used to assess amplification bias, and residual bias was removed computationally. In the original analysis: Raw reads were preprocessed to remove errors, and CDR3 was defined according to IMGT conventions as the region from the conserved cysteine to phenylalanine. Clonality was computed by normalizing Shannon entropy by log2 of the number of productive unique TCRs and subtracting the result from 1. CD4 or CD8 identity of scalp clones was inferred by cross-referencing scalp TCRbeta sequences with sorted blood CD4 and CD8 repertoires. As stored in TCRdb, this immuneACCESS dataset retains in-frame rearrangements with V and J assigned. A fraction of the clones does not appear; measured against another copy, unresolved V genes explain less than half of the discrepancy, and the remainder lacks a known reason. That table gives V, J and clone size, and the DNA gave D and trimming. The sample data list 150,000 or so clones, and about 60% of these were observed just once. The ten biggest clones cover about 4.9% of the sample.

Comments on this clone: Its target antigen remains unknown. No base-level quality is on record; no much larger clone is a single base apart.

PBMCs were separated by density centrifugation and stained for CD3, CD4 and CD8, after which CD4+ and CD8+ T cells were sorted on a FACSAria. Scalp biopsies and blood samples were provided by unaffected controls. CDR3 length: 13 amino acids, cysteine to phenylalanine. Only the CDR3 DNA stays, 39 bases, in frame from base 1. Reading the germline V gene gives CDR1 MGHRA and CDR2 YSYEKL. Deletion took 1 base off V and 7 bases off J, with a span of 8 bases between the germline ends. The full study reports these points: Shared TCR sequences between patients were less evident than in mice, which may be partly attributable to HLA diversity in the patient population. Compared with normal scalp, lesional scalp, particularly in alopecia totalis/universalis, had higher clonality and more expanded CD8+ clones, which suggests antigenic drive. Unlike mouse skin, which is dominated by gammadelta T cells, normal human skin has resident alphabeta T cells that are also sequenced, and this complicates analysis of the scalp TCR repertoire.

Sample: CD4+ T cells sorted from blood. The chain employs TRBV4-1 and TRBJ1-5; no D gene is confidently identified. The TCR comes from a human donor in good health. The base sequence is TGCGCCAGCAGCCAAGGGGAAGGCCAGCCCCAGCATTTT. It is translated as CASSQGEGQPQHF.